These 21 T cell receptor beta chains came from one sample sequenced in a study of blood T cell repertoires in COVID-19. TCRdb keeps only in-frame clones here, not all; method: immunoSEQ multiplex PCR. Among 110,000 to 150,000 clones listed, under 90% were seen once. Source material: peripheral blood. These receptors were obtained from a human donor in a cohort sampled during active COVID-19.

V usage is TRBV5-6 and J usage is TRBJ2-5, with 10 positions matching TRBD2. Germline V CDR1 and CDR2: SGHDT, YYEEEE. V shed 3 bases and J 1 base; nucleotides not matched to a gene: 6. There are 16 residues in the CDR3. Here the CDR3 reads CASSSGTSEPQETQYF. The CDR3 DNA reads TGTGCCAGCAGCTCCGGGACTAGCGAACCCCAAGAGACCCAGTACTTC. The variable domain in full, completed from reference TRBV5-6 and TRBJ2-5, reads DAGVTQSPTHLIKTRGQQVTLRCSPKSGHDTVSWYQQALGQGPQFIFQYYEEEERQRGNFPDRFSGHQFPNYSSELNVNALLLGDSALYLCASSSGTSEPQETQYFGPGTRLLVL.

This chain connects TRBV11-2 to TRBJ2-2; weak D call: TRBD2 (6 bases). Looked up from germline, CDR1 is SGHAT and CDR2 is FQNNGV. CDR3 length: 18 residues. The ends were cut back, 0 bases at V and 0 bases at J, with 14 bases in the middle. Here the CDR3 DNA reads TGTGCCAGCAGCTTAGATCGGGGCCGGGGGTCGAACACCGGGGAGCTGTTTTTT. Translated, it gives CASSLDRGRGSNTGELFF.

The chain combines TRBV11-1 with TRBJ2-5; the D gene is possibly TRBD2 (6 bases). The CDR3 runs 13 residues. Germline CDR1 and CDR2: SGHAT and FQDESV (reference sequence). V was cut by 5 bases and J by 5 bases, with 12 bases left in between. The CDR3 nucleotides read TGTGCCAGCAGCCAAACTAGCTTGGAGACCCAGTACTTC. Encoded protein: CASSQTSLETQYF.

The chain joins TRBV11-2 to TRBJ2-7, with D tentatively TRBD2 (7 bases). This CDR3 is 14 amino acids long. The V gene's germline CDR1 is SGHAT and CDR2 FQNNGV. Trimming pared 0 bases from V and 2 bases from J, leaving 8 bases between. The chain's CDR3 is CASSLEGGAYEQYF. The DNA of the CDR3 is TGTGCCAGCAGCTTAGAAGGGGGGGCCTACGAGCAGTACTTC.

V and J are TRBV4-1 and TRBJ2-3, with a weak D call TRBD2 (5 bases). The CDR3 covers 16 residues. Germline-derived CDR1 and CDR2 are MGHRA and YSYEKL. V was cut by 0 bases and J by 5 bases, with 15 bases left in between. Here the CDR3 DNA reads TGCGCCAGCAGCCAAGATTTGGCTAGCTTCGGAGATACGCAGTATTTT. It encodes CASSQDLASFGDTQYF.

CDR3 residues: CASSQDQVGSYEQYF. In DNA form, the CDR3 reads TGTGCCAGCAGTCAGGATCAGGTGGGTTCCTACGAGCAGTACTTC. The gene calls are TRBV28 and TRBJ2-7, with no clear D. Trimming left V 5 bases short and J 1 base short, with 15 bases between. The V gene's germline CDR1 is MDHEN and CDR2 SYDVKM. The CDR3 has 15 amino acids.

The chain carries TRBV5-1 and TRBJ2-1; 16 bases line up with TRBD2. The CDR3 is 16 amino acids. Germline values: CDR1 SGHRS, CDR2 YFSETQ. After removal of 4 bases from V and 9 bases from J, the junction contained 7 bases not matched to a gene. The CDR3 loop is CASSPGTSGRVFEQFF. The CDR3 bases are TGCGCCAGCAGCCCCGGGACTAGCGGGAGGGTTTTTGAGCAGTTCTTC.

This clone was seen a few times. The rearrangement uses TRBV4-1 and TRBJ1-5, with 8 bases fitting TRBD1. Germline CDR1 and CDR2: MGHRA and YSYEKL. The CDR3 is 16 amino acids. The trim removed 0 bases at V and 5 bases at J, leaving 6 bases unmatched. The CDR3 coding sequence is TGCGCCAGCAGCCAAGATAGGACAGGGCTTGATCAGCCCCAGCATTTT. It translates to CASSQDRTGLDQPQHF.

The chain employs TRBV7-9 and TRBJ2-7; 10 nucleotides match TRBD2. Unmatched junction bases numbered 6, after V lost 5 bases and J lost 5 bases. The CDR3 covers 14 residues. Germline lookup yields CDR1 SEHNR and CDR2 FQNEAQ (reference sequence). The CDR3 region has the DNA TGTGCCAGCAGCCAAAAGGGACTAGCGAACGAGCAGTACTTC. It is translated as CASSQKGLANEQYF.

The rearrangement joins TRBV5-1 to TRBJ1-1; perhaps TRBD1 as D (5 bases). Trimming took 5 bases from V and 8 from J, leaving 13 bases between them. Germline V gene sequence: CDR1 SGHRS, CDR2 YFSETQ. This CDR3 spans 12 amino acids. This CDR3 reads CASSSQGLEAFF. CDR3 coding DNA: TGCGCCAGCAGTAGTCAGGGTTTAGAAGCTTTCTTT. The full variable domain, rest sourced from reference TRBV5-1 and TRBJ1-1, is KAGVTQTPRYLIKTRGQQVTLSCSPISGHRSVSWYQQTPGQGLQFLFEYFSETQRNKGNFPGRFSGRQFSNSRSEMNVSTLELGDSALYLCASSSQGLEAFFGQGTRLTVV.

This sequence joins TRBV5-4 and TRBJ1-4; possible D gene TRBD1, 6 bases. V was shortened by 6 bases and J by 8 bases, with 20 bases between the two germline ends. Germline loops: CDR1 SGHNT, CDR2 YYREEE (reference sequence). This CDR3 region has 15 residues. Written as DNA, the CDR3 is TGTGCCAGCACCCCGAGTCCAGGGGTAGGCGAAAAACTGTTTTTT. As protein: CASTPSPGVGEKLFF. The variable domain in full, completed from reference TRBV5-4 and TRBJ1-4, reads ETGVTQSPTHLIKTRGQQVTLRCSSQSGHNTVSWYQQALGQGPQFIFQYYREEENGRGNFPPRFSGLQFPNYSSELNVNALELDDSALYLCASTPSPGVGEKLFFGSGTQLSVL.

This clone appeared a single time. The CDR3 region is CASSQRGQGGSPLHF. CDR3 coding DNA: TGTGCCAGCAGCCAAAGGGGACAGGGAGGCTCACCCCTCCACTTT. V and J are TRBV7-3 and TRBJ1-6; 9 nucleotides match TRBD1. The trim removed 5 bases at V and 10 bases at J, leaving 9 bases unmatched. Germline CDR1 reads SGHTA; CDR2 reads FQGTGA. CDR3 length equals 15 residues.

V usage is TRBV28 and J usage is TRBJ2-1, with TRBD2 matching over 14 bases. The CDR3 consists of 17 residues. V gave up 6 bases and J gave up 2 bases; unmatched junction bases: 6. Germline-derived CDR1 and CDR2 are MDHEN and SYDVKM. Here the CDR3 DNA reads TGTGCCAGCAGACTGGGACTAGCGGGAGTACCCTACAATGAGCAGTTCTTC. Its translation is CASRLGLAGVPYNEQFF.

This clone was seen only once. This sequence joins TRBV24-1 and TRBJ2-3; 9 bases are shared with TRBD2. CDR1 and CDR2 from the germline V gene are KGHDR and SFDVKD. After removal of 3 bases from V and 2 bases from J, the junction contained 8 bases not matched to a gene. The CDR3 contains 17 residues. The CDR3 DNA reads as TGTGCCACCAGTGATACCCGCGGGAGGGCCCCCACAGATACGCAGTATTTT. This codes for CATSDTRGRAPTDTQYF.

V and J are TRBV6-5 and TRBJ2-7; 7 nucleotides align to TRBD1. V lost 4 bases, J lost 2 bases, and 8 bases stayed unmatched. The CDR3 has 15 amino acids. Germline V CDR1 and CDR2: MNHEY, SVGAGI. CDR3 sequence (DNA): TGTGCCAGCAGTTCCCCCGGGACAGCCACCTACGAGCAGTACTTC. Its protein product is CASSSPGTATYEQYF.

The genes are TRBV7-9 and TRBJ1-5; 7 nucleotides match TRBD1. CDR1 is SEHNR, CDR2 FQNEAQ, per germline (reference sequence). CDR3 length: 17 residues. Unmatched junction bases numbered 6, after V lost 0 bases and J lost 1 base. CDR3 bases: TGTGCCAGCAGCTTAGCCGCGGACAGGCTAAGCAATCAGCCCCAGCATTTT. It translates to CASSLAADRLSNQPQHF.

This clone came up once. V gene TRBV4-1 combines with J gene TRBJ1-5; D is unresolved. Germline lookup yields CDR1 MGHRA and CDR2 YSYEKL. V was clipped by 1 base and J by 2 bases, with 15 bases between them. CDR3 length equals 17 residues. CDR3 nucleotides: TGCGCCAGCAGCCAAGTTGGGCGGGCAGGCGGCAATCAGCCCCAGCATTTT. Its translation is CASSQVGRAGGNQPQHF.

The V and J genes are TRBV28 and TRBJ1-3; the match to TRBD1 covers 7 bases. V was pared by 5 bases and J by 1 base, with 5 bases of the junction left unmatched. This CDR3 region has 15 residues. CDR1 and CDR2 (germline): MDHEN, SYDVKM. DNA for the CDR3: TGTGCCAGCAGTCTCGGGACAGCATCTGGAAACACCATATATTTT. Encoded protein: CASSLGTASGNTIYF.

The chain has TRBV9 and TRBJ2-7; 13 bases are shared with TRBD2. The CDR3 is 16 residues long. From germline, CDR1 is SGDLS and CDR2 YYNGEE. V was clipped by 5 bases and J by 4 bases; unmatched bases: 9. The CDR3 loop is CASSRTSGSNGYEQYF. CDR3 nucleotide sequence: TGTGCCAGCAGTCGGACTAGCGGGAGTAATGGGTACGAGCAGTACTTC.

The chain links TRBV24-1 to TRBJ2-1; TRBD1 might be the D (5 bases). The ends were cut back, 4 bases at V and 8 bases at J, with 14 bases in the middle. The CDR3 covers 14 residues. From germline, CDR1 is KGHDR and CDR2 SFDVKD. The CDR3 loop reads CATSELGNRHEQFF. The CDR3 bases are TGTGCCACCAGTGAGTTGGGGAACAGGCATGAGCAGTTCTTC.

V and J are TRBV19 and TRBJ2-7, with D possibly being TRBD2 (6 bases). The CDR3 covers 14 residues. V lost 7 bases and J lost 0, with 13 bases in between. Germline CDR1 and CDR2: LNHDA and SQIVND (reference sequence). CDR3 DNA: TGTGCCAGTATGAGGGGACTGGACTCCTACGAGCAGTACTTC. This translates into CASMRGLDSYEQYF.